The sequence of this TCR beta chain was determined in a study of long-term antiretroviral therapy in people with HIV. Germline lookup yields CDR1 LNHDA and CDR2 SQIVND (reference sequence). The CDR3 loop spans 13 amino acids. V lost 3 bases and J lost 5, with 8 bases in between. Investigators performed immunoSEQ version v3.0 at survey level. TCRdb keeps only in-frame clones here, not all; method: immunoSEQ multiplex PCR. The repertoire holds 28,000 or so clones, around 83% seen once, with around 6% in the top ten. This material consisted of unsorted PBMCs, taken 0.4 years after starting antiretroviral therapy. The chain has TRBV19 and TRBJ2-1; D remains ambiguous. The TCR sequence derives from a young man with HIV. DNA for the CDR3: TGTGCCAGTAGTATTATTGGGGACAATGAGCAGTTCTTC. This encodes CASSIIGDNEQFF.